Shown below are 13 T cell receptor beta chains from a single sample sequenced in a study of regulatory T cells in long-lasting Graves disease. The authors built TCR beta libraries using iRepertoire HTBI primers and Arm-PCR of CDR3 regions. Each CDR3 protein is one row after TCRdb ran MiXCR on the multiplex PCR reads. The sample lists roughly 360,000 distinct CDR3 sequences, approximately 23% occurring once. Time point in this sample: persistent/refractory GD, antithyroid drugs over 5 years with positive TRAb. The TCR library was prepared using RNA isolated from PBMCs. The specimen comprised peripheral blood mononuclear cells (PBMCs), sampled when the disease was refractory, from a patient treated with antithyroid drugs. The receptors originated from a woman between 35 and 50 years old with Graves disease.

In the case of this clonotype: A read error may explain this, as a much larger clone is one base away. The gene calls are TRBV7-3 and TRBJ2-7, with TRBD2 matching 7 bases. This CDR3 region has 16 residues. In germline, CDR1 is SGHTA, CDR2 FQGTGA. V lost 5 bases and J lost 2; bases outside the gene matches: 12. The CDR3 coding sequence is TGTGCCAGCAGCCCCCTGGGGGGGAGCCCCACCTACGAGCAGTACTTC. This sequence encodes CASSPLGGSPTYEQYF.

This clonotype came up many times. The CDR3 nucleotides are TGTGCCAGCAGTTTAAACAGGGAGATAGGTGAGCAGTACTTC. Translation gives CASSLNREIGEQYF. This sequence joins TRBV12-3 or TRBV12-4 and TRBJ2-7, with a weak D call TRBD1 (6 bases). The CDR3 is 14 amino acids. Trimming pared 2 bases from V and 7 bases from J, leaving 15 bases between.

At least ten counts were recorded for this clonotype. CDR3 region: CSAIRDLSEAFF. The CDR3 DNA reads TGCAGTGCTATCCGGGACCTTAGTGAAGCTTTCTTT. The chain joins TRBV20-1 to TRBJ1-1; perhaps TRBD1 as D (5 bases). The CDR3 is 12 amino acids. Germline CDR1 is DFQATT and CDR2 is SNEGSKA (reference sequence). V was clipped by 4 bases and J by 7 bases, with 13 bases between them.

This clonotype was counted at least ten times. The chain uses TRBV27 and TRBJ2-7, with D possibly TRBD1 on 5 matching bases. Trimming took 2 bases from V and 7 from J, leaving 18 bases between them. Germline V CDR1 and CDR2: MNHEY, SMNVEV (reference sequence). The CDR3 is 15 amino acids. DNA for the CDR3: TGTGCCAGCAGTTTAAGGGGTAGCCTCACATGGGAGCAGTACTTC. This codes for CASSLRGSLTWEQYF.

This clonotype was counted between two and nine times. The V gene is TRBV20-1, the J gene TRBJ1-1; weak D call: TRBD1 (6 bases). The V end was cut by 5 bases, the J end by 7 bases, with 23 bases between. The germline gives CDR1 DFQATT, CDR2 SNEGSKA (reference sequence). This CDR3 spans 15 amino acids. CDR3 DNA: TGCAGTGCTTCGATTCGGGACAAGGGGATGGATGAAGCTTTCTTT. Translation: CSASIRDKGMDEAFF.

The sample holds a few counts of this clonotype. The J gene is TRBJ1-4, the V gene TRBV10-2, with 12 bases fitting TRBD1. With V trimmed by 6 bases and J by 8 bases, 7 bases remained unmatched. In germline, CDR1 is WSHSY, CDR2 SAAADI. The CDR3 covers 15 residues. CDR3 DNA sequence: TGCGCCAGCAGCACCGGGACAGGGGGCCGAGAAAAACTGTTTTTT. Translation gives CASSTGTGGREKLFF.

As for this clonotype: A clone one base away is much larger, so this may be a read error. The chain is built from TRBV3-1 and TRBJ2-7, with D possibly being TRBD1 or TRBD2 (6 bases each). Deletions cut 1 base from V and 6 bases from J, with 13 bases between. Per the germline V gene, CDR1 is LGHDT and CDR2 is YNNKEL (reference sequence). The CDR3 extends over 14 amino acids. Here the CDR3 reads CASSQGWGASEQYF. In nucleotides, the CDR3 is TGTGCCAGCAGCCAAGGCTGGGGGGCCAGCGAGCAGTACTTC.

The chain carries TRBV28 and TRBJ2-1; 8 bases are a match to TRBD2. Looked up from germline, CDR1 is MDHEN and CDR2 is SYDVKM. The CDR3 covers 19 residues. The J segment lost 8 bases and the V segment lost 1 base, leaving 19 bases of the junction unmatched. The CDR3 DNA reads TGTGCCAGCAGTTTATTGGGGTCTGGGGCGGGAGGTCCCCCGTATGAGCAGTTCTTC. Translated, it gives CASSLLGSGAGGPPYEQFF. The variable domain in full, completed from reference TRBV28 and TRBJ2-1, reads DVKVTQSSRYLVKRTGEKVFLECVQDMDHENMFWYRQDPGLGLRLIYFSYDVKMKEKGDIPEGYSVSREKKERFSLILESASTNQTSMYLCASSLLGSGAGGPPYEQFFGPGTRLTVL.

This clonotype was picked up one time. The rearrangement links TRBV7-9 to TRBJ2-7, with TRBD2 as a possible D gene (6 bases). CDR1 and CDR2 from the germline V gene are SEHNR and FQNEAQ (reference sequence). Trimming cost V 1 base and J 0 bases, with 13 bases left between them. The CDR3 runs to 16 residues. The CDR3: CASSLGGERTSYEQYF. The CDR3 nucleotides are TGTGCCAGCAGCTTAGGGGGGGAGCGCACCTCCTACGAGCAGTACTTC.

CDR3 nucleotide sequence: TGTGCCATCGCTAGCGGGAGTTCTACAGAGACCCAGTACTTC. It specifies CAIASGSSTETQYF. This chain links TRBV10-3 with TRBJ2-5; 10 bases are a match to TRBD2. V shed 8 bases, J shed 4 bases, and the junction held 7 bases outside the gene matches. Germline CDR1 and CDR2: ENHRY and SYGVKD. The CDR3 extends over 14 amino acids.

V and J are TRBV28 and TRBJ2-5; D unclear. The CDR3 runs to 16 residues. Germline values: CDR1 MDHEN, CDR2 SYDVKM. The germline V and J ends were trimmed by 7 bases and 2 bases, with 20 bases remaining between them. CDR3 nucleotide sequence: TGTGCCAGCACGACCCCTTCTAGTGGCTGGCAAGAGACCCAGTACTTC. Translated: CASTTPSSGWQETQYF.

There are many counts of this clonotype. The gene calls are TRBV29-1 and TRBJ2-7; 9 nucleotides agree with TRBD2. Germline V lookup: CDR1 SQVTM, CDR2 ANQGSEA. The CDR3 extends over 11 amino acids. CDR3 nucleotides: TGCAGTGCGGGAGGGGACTACGAGCAGTACTTC. Protein product: CSAGGDYEQYF.

This clonotype was seen ten or more times. The rearrangement uses TRBV28 and TRBJ2-4; 8 positions match TRBD2. The germline CDR1 and CDR2 sequences are MDHEN and SYDVKM. The CDR3 loop spans 14 amino acids. V dropped 6 bases and J dropped 4; count of bases not matched to a gene: 5. Here the CDR3 reads CASSPGGGKNIQYF. In DNA, the CDR3 is TGTGCCAGCAGCCCCGGGGGGGGGAAAAACATTCAGTACTTC. The full variable domain, rest sourced from reference TRBV28 and TRBJ2-4, is DVKVTQSSRYLVKRTGEKVFLECVQDMDHENMFWYRQDPGLGLRLIYFSYDVKMKEKGDIPEGYSVSREKKERFSLILESASTNQTSMYLCASSPGGGKNIQYFGAGTRLSVL.